The 6 T cell receptor beta chains below were found in one sample sequenced in a study of blood T cell repertoires in COVID-19. TCRdb's table, derived via immunoSEQ multiplex PCR, lists solely in-frame clones and lacks some. The table shows just over 350,000 clones, with roughly 87% occurring only once. Source material: PBMCs or T cells enriched from blood (not recorded which). The receptor source for this set is a woman in her twenties or thirties who had recovered from COVID-19.

The chain recombines TRBV27 with TRBJ1-2, with a tentative D call TRBD1 (6 bases). Trimming pared 5 bases from V and 8 bases from J, leaving 15 bases between. Germline values: CDR1 MNHEY, CDR2 SMNVEV (reference sequence). CDR3 length equals 13 residues. The CDR3 loop reads CASSTYRDGGYTF. The DNA of the CDR3 is TGTGCCAGCAGTACATACAGGGATGGAGGCTACACCTTC.

The genes are TRBV4-1 and TRBJ1-1; 7 positions match TRBD1. There are 13 residues in the CDR3. Germline CDR1 is MGHRA and CDR2 is YSYEKL. V shed 1 base and J 6 bases; nucleotides not matched to a gene: 2. CDR3 nucleotides: TGCGCCAGCAGCCAAGTAACAGGGGCTGAAGCTTTCTTT. Translation: CASSQVTGAEAFF.

The rearrangement joins TRBV28 to TRBJ1-5; maybe TRBD1 (6 bases). The ends were cut back, 6 bases at V and 5 bases at J, with 8 bases in the middle. CDR1 is MDHEN and CDR2 is SYDVKM in the germline V gene. This CDR3 is 12 amino acids long. CDR3 protein: CASRQGDQPQHF. DNA of the CDR3: TGTGCCAGCAGACAGGGAGATCAGCCCCAGCATTTT.

The chain uses TRBV28 and TRBJ1-1; TRBD1 matches 8 bases. The junction had 3 bases not matched to a gene; V was cut back by 1 base and J by 8 bases. CDR3 length: 13 amino acids. The germline V gene has CDR1 MDHEN and CDR2 SYDVKM. For the CDR3, the DNA is TGTGCCAGCAGTTTATATCAGGGGGCCGAAGCTTTCTTT. Its translation is CASSLYQGAEAFF.

The chain carries TRBV5-4 and TRBJ2-3, with TRBD2 identical over 9 bases. Germline V CDR1 and CDR2: SGHNT, YYREEE (reference sequence). CDR3 length: 17 amino acids. With 3 bases clipped from V and 1 base from J, the junction kept 9 bases outside the gene matches. CDR3 amino acids: CASSSVAGVGGTDTQYF. In DNA, the CDR3 is TGTGCCAGCAGCTCCGTAGCGGGAGTGGGGGGCACAGATACGCAGTATTTT.

The gene calls are TRBV10-3 and TRBJ2-2, with 7 bases that match TRBD1. Looked up from germline, CDR1 is ENHRY and CDR2 is SYGVKD. The length of the CDR3 is 15 residues. J lost 4 bases, V lost 4 bases, and 6 bases had no gene match. The CDR3 region has the DNA TGTGCCATCAGTGGGCGGACAGGACTCACCGGGGAGCTGTTTTTT. It yields the protein CAISGRTGLTGELFF.